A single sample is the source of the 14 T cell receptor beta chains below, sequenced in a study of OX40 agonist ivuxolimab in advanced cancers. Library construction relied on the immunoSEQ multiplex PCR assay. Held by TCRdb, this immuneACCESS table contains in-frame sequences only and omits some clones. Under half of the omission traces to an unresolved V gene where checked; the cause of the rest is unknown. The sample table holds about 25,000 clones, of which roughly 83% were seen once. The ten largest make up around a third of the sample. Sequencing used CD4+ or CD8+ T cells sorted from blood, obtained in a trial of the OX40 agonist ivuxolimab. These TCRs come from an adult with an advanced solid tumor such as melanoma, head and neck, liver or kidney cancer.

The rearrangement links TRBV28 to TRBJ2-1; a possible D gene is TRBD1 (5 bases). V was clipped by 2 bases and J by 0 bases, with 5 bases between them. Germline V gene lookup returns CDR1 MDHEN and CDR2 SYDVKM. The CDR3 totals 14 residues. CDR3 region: CASSLTGSYNEQFF. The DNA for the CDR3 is TGTGCCAGCAGTTTAACAGGCTCCTACAATGAGCAGTTCTTC.

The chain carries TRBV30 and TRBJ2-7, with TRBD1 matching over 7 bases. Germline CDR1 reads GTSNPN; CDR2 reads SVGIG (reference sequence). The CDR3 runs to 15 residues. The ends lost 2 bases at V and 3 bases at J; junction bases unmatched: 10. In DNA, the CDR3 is TGTGCCTGGAGTCCACTCCGGGACAGAGTCTACGAGCAGTACTTC. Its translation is CAWSPLRDRVYEQYF.

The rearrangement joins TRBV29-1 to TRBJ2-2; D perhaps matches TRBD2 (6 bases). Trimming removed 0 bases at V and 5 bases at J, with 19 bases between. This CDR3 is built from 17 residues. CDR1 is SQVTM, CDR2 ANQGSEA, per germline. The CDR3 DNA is TGCAGCGTTGAAGATTGGCCGGGGGAAGGATATACCGGGGAGCTGTTTTTT. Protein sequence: CSVEDWPGEGYTGELFF.

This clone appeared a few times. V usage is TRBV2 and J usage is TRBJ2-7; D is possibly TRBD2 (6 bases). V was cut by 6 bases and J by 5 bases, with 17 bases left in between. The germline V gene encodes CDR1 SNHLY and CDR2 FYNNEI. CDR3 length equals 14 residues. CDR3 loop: CASREGPQYHEQYF. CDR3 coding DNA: TGTGCCAGCAGGGAGGGGCCCCAATACCACGAGCAGTACTTC. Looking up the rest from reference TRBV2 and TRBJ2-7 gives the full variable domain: EPEVTQTPSHQVTQMGQEVILRCVPISNHLYFYWYRQILGQKVEFLVSFYNNEISEKSEIFDDQFSVERPDGSNFTLKIRSTKLEDSAMYFCASREGPQYHEQYFGPGTRLTVT.

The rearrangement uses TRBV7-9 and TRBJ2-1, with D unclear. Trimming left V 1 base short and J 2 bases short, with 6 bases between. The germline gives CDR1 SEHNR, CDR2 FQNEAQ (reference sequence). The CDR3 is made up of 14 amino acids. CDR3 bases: TGTGCCAGCAGCTTAGTAGGTCCCTACAATGAGCAGTTCTTC. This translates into CASSLVGPYNEQFF.

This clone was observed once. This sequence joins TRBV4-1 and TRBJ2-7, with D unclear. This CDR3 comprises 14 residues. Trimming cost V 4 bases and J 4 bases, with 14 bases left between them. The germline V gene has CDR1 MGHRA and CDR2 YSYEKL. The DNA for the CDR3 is TGCGCCAGCAGCCCCCCAGAACGCTTATACGAGCAGTACTTC. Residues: CASSPPERLYEQYF.

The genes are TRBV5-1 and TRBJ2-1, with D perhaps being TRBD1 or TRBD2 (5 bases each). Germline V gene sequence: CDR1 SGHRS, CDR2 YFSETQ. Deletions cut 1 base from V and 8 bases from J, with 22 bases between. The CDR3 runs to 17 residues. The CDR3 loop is CASSLSPQGNGVDEQFF. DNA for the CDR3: TGCGCCAGCAGCTTGAGCCCCCAGGGAAACGGGGTCGATGAGCAGTTCTTC. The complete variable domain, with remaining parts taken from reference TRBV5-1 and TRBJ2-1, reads KAGVTQTPRYLIKTRGQQVTLSCSPISGHRSVSWYQQTPGQGLQFLFEYFSETQRNKGNFPGRFSGRQFSNSRSEMNVSTLELGDSALYLCASSLSPQGNGVDEQFFGPGTRLTVL.

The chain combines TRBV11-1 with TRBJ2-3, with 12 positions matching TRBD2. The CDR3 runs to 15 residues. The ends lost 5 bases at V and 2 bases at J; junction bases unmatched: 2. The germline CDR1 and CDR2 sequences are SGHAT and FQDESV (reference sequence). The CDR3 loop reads CASSRLAGVTDTQYF. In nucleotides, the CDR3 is TGTGCCAGCAGCAGACTAGCGGGGGTCACAGATACGCAGTATTTT.

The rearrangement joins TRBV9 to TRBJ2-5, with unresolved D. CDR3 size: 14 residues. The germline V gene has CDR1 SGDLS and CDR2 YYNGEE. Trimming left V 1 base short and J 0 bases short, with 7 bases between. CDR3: CASSVSGYQETQYF. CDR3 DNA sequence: TGTGCCAGCAGCGTATCCGGGTACCAAGAGACCCAGTACTTC. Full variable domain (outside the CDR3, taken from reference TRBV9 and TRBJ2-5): DSGVTQTPKHLITATGQRVTLRCSPRSGDLSVYWYQQSLDQGLQFLIQYYNGEERAKGNILERFSAQQFPDLHSELNLSSLELGDSALYFCASSVSGYQETQYFGPGTRLLVL.

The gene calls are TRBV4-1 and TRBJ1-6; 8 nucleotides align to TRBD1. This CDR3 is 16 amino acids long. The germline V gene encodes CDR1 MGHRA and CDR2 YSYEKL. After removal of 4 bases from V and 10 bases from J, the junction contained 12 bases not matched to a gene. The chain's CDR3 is CASSPPRQGARSPLHF. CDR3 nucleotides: TGCGCCAGCAGCCCCCCGCGGCAGGGGGCTCGGTCACCCCTCCACTTT.

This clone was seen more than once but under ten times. In DNA, the CDR3 is TGTGCCTGGAGTACTACCAACAATGAGCAGTTCTTC. Translated: CAWSTTNNEQFF. The chain employs TRBV30 and TRBJ2-1; D not resolved. Trimming took off 2 bases at V and 5 bases at J, with 7 bases between the two ends. This CDR3 is built from 12 residues. Germline V CDR1 and CDR2: GTSNPN, SVGIG (reference sequence).

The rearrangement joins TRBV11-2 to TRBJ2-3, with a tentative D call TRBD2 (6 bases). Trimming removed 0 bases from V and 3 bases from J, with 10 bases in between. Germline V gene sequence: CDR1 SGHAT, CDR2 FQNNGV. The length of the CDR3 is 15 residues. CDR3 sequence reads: CASSLDRGMTDTQYF. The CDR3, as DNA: TGTGCCAGCAGCTTAGATCGGGGGATGACAGATACGCAGTATTTT.

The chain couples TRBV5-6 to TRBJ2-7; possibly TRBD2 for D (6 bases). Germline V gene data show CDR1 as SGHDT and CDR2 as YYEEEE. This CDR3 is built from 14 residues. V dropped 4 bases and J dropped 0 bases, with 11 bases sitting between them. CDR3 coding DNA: TGTGCCAGCAGCCTGGAGGGGTACTCCTACGAGCAGTACTTC. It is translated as CASSLEGYSYEQYF.

CDR3 nucleotides: TGTGCCAGCAGCTTAAGGTCCCCCGGGACGAAGAACTATGGCTACACCTTC. It is translated as CASSLRSPGTKNYGYTF. V usage is TRBV7-9 and J usage is TRBJ1-2; D possibly corresponds to TRBD1 (5 bases). The CDR3 covers 17 residues. The germline gives CDR1 SEHNR, CDR2 FQNEAQ (reference sequence). V was shortened by 2 bases and J by 2 bases, with 18 bases between the two germline ends.